This is a list of T cell receptor beta chains from one sample in a study of STAT3 mutations in large granular lymphocyte leukemia. This table comes from immunoSEQ multiplex PCR, and its TCRdb copy is limited to in-frame clones, with some not included. Here the sample spans under 25,000 clones, approximately 90% being singletons. The source material was peripheral blood mononuclear cells. These receptors all come from a man between 60 and 70 years old with T-cell large granular lymphocyte leukemia. Some clones in this sample may be carry-over from other donors' samples. Each CDR3 is given with its conserved first and last residue. Each record gives: V gene, D gene, clone size, CDR3 length, J gene, CDR3 protein, CDR3 DNA. The D gene is left open where the match is weak. Size is omitted from some rows. Given values are once, few, many or a class for expanded clones.

TRBV4-1	NA	NA	15	TRBJ1-5	CASSQEGGDDQPQHF	TGCGCCAGCAGCCAAGAAGGAGGGGACGATCAGCCCCAGCATTTT
TRBV28	TRBD1	NA	16	TRBJ1-2	CASSLFGRTGGDGYTF	TGTGCCAGCAGTTTATTCGGTCGAACAGGGGGGGATGGCTACACCTTC
TRBV19	TRBD2	NA	15	TRBJ2-2	CASKELAANTGELFF	TGTGCCAGTAAAGAGCTAGCGGCGAACACCGGGGAGCTGTTTTTT
TRBV4-3	NA	NA	13	TRBJ1-2	CASSGTGYYGYTF	TGCGCCAGCAGCGGTACAGGCTACTATGGCTACACCTTC
TRBV29-1	NA	NA	12	TRBJ2-5	CSVRGFRETQYF	TGCAGCGTCCGGGGCTTCCGAGAGACCCAGTACTTC
TRBV7-9	NA	once	14	TRBJ2-3	CASSLDPSTDTQYF	TGTGCCAGCAGCTTAGATCCTAGCACAGATACGCAGTATTTT
TRBV5-4	NA	NA	16	TRBJ2-1	CASSLGASADYNEQFF	TGTGCCAGCAGCTTGGGGGCTAGCGCCGACTACAATGAGCAGTTCTTC
TRBV5-1	NA	NA	16	TRBJ1-2	CASSPPFAGAGYGYTF	TGCGCCAGCAGCCCTCCTTTTGCGGGGGCTGGCTATGGCTACACCTTC
TRBV7-9	NA	NA	16	TRBJ2-7	CASSSALRGLSYEQYF	TGTGCCAGCAGCTCCGCCCTCAGGGGCCTCTCCTACGAGCAGTACTTC
TRBV5-5	NA	NA	14	TRBJ2-7	CASTPAWGPYEQYF	TGTGCCAGCACCCCGGCGTGGGGGCCCTACGAGCAGTACTTC
TRBV19	NA	NA	13	TRBJ2-5	CASRGGVQETQYF	TGTGCCAGTAGGGGGGGAGTCCAAGAGACCCAGTACTTC
TRBV7-2	NA	NA	13	TRBJ1-3	CASSFGRGNTIYF	TGTGCCAGCAGCTTCGGCCGGGGAAACACCATATATTTT
TRBV18	NA	NA	14	TRBJ2-1	CASSPGSQDNEQFF	TGTGCCAGCTCACCCGGGAGTCAGGACAATGAGCAGTTCTTC
TRBV5-1	NA	once	14	TRBJ1-2	CASSLVPGDYGYTF	TGCGCCAGCAGCTTGGTTCCAGGGGACTATGGCTACACCTTC
TRBV10-1	NA	NA	17	TRBJ2-2	CASKRLRRERNTGELFF	TGCGCCAGCAAACGCCTAAGGCGGGAACGGAACACCGGGGAGCTGTTTTTT
TRBV2	NA	NA	16	TRBJ2-2	CASSHAGGRAPGELFF	TGTGCCAGCAGCCACGCCGGGGGAAGGGCGCCCGGGGAGCTGTTTTTT
TRBV11-2	TRBD1	NA	15	TRBJ1-2	CASSPIRQGQGGYTF	TGTGCCAGCAGCCCCATCCGACAGGGGCAGGGAGGCTACACCTTC
TRBV9	NA	NA	12	TRBJ2-1	CASSVGVNEQFF	TGTGCCAGCAGCGTGGGGGTCAATGAGCAGTTCTTC
TRBV4-2	NA	NA	13	TRBJ2-3	CASSHRGTDTQYF	TGTGCCAGCAGCCACAGGGGCACAGATACGCAGTATTTT
TRBV27	NA	NA	14	TRBJ2-1	CASRAESSYNEQFF	TGTGCCAGCAGGGCAGAGTCTTCCTACAATGAGCAGTTCTTC
TRBV9	TRBD1	few	14	TRBJ1-6	CASSSDRAYSPLHF	TGTGCCAGCAGCTCAGACAGGGCATATTCACCCCTCCACTTT
TRBV9	NA	NA	14	TRBJ1-5	CASSPQGSNQPQHF	TGTGCCAGCAGCCCTCAGGGTAGCAATCAGCCCCAGCATTTT
TRBV28	NA	NA	14	TRBJ1-2	CASSPTGQNYGYTF	TGTGCCAGCAGTCCGACCGGACAGAACTATGGCTACACCTTC
TRBV18	NA	once	16	TRBJ2-1	CASSSFMLAGNNEQFF	TGTGCCAGCTCATCCTTCATGTTGGCGGGAAACAATGAGCAGTTCTTC
TRBV18	TRBD2	NA	16	TRBJ2-1	CASSPVWLAEGNEQFF	TGTGCCAGCTCACCGGTGTGGCTAGCGGAGGGCAATGAGCAGTTCTTC
TRBV7-2	TRBD2	NA	14	TRBJ2-7	CASSTLGGASEQYF	TGTGCCAGCAGCACCCTCGGGGGGGCAAGCGAGCAGTACTTC
TRBV9	TRBD1	NA	14	TRBJ2-1	CASSRRDRVNEQFF	TGTGCCAGCAGCCGCCGGGACAGGGTGAATGAGCAGTTCTTC
TRBV5-1	NA	few	15	TRBJ1-3	CASSFTGTGGNTIYF	TGCGCCAGCAGCTTCACGGGAACGGGAGGAAACACCATATATTTT
TRBV5-6	NA	once	14	TRBJ1-2	CASSLIDTVYGYTF	TGTGCCAGCAGCTTGATTGACACCGTCTATGGCTACACCTTC
TRBV12-5	TRBD1	NA	18	TRBJ1-3	CASGSLRGEGGSGNTIYF	TGTGCTAGTGGTTCGCTCAGGGGGGAGGGAGGCTCTGGAAACACCATATATTTT